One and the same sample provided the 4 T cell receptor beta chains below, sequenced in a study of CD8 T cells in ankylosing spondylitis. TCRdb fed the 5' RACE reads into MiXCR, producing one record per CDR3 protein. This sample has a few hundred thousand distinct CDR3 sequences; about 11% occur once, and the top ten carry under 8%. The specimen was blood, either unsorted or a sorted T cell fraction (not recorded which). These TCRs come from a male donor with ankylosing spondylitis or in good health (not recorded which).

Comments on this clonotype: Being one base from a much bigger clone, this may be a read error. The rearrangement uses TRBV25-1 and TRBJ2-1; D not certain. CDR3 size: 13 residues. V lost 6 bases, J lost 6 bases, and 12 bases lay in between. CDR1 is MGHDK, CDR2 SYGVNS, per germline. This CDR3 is CASSQRRTNEQFF. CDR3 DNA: TGTGCCAGCAGCCAAAGGCGGACCAATGAGCAGTTCTTC.

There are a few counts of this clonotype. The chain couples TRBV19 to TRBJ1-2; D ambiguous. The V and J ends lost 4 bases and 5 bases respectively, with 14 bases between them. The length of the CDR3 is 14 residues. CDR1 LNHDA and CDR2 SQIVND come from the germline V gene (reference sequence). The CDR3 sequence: CASSNGPGAYGYTF. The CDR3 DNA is TGTGCCAGTAGTAACGGCCCCGGAGCATATGGCTACACCTTC.

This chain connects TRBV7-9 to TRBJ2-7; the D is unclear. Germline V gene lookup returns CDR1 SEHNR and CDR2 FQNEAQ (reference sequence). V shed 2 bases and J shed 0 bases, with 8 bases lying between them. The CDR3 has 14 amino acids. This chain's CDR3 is CASSLSSSSYEQYF. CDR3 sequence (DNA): TGTGCCAGCAGCTTATCTTCCAGCTCCTACGAGCAGTACTTC.

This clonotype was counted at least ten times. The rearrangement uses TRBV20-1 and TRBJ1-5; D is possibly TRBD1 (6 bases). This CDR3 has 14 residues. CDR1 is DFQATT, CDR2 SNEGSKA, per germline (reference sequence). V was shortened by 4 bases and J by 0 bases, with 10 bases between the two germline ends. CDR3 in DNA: TGCAGTGCTACCCCAGGGGCTAGCAATCAGCCCCAGCATTTT. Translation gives CSATPGASNQPQHF.